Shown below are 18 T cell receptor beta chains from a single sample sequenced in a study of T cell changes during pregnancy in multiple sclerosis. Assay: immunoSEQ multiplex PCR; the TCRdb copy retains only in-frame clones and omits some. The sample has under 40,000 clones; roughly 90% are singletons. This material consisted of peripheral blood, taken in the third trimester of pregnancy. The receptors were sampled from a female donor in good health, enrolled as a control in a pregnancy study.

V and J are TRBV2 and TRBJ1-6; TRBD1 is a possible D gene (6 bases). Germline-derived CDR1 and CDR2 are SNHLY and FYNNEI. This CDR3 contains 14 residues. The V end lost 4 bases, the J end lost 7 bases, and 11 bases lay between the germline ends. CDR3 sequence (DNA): TGTGCCAGCAGTGTGACACAGGGCAATTCACCCCTCCACTTT. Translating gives CASSVTQGNSPLHF.

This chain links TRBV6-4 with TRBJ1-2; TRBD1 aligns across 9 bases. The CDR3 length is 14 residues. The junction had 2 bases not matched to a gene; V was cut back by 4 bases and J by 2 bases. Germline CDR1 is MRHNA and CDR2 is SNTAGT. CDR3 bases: TGTGCCAGCAGTGCCGGACAGGGGAACTATGGCTACACCTTC. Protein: CASSAGQGNYGYTF.

CDR3 sequence: CASSLKEQGAYGYTF. CDR3 coding DNA: TGCGCCAGCAGCTTGAAGGAGCAGGGGGCCTATGGCTACACCTTC. The chain has TRBV5-1 and TRBJ1-2, with 8 bases matching TRBD1. V shed 1 base, J shed 4 bases, and the junction held 6 bases outside the gene matches. Germline V gene lookup returns CDR1 SGHRS and CDR2 YFSETQ. The length of the CDR3 is 15 residues.

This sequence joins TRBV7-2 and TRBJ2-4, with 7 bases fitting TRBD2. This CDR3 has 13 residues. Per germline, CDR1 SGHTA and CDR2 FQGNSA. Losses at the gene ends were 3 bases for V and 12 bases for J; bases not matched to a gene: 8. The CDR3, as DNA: TGTGCCAGCAGCTTGGGGGACTACCCCCATCAGTACTTC. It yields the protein CASSLGDYPHQYF.

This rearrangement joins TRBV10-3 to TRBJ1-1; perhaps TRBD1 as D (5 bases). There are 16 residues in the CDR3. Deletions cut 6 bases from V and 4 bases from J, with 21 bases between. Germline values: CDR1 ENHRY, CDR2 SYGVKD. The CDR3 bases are TGTGCCATCAGCGAAAACCGAAGGGGATCCGGCACTGAAGCTTTCTTT. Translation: CAISENRRGSGTEAFF.

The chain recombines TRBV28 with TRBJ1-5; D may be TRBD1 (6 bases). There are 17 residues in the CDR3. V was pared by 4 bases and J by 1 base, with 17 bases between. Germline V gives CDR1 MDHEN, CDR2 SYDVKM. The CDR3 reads CASSSSFDRFSNQPQHF. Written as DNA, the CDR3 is TGTGCCAGCAGTTCATCCTTCGACAGGTTCAGCAATCAGCCCCAGCATTTT.

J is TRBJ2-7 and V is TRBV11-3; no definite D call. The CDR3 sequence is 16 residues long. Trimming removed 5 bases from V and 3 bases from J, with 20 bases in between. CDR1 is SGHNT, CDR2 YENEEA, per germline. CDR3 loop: CASSPPQSPLCYEQYF. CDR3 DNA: TGTGCCAGCAGCCCCCCTCAGTCTCCCCTCTGCTACGAGCAGTACTTC.

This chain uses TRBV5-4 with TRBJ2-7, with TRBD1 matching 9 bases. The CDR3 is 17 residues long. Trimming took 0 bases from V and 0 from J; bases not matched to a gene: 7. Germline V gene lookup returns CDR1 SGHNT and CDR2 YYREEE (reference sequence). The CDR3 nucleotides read TGTGCCAGCAGCTTGGTTTTCGGGACAGGGAGCTCCTACGAGCAGTACTTC. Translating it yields CASSLVFGTGSSYEQYF.

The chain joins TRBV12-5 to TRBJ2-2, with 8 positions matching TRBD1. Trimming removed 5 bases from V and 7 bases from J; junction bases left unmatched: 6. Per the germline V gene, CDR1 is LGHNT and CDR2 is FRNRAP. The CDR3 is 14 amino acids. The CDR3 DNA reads TGTGCTAGTGGTCGGACAGGGATACACGGGGAGCTGTTTTTT. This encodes CASGRTGIHGELFF. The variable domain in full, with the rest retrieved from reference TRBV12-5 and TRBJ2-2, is DARVTQTPRHKVTEMGQEVTMRCQPILGHNTVFWYRQTMMQGLELLAYFRNRAPLDDSGMPKDRFSAEMPDATLATLKIQPSEPRDSAVYFCASGRTGIHGELFFGEGSRLTVL.

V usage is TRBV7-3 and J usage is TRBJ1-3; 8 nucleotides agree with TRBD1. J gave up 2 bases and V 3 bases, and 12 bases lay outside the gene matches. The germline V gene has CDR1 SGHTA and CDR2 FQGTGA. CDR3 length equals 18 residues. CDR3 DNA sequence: TGTGCCAGCAGCTTTATCCAGGGGGCTTCCCCGCCTGGAAACACCATATATTTT. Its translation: CASSFIQGASPPGNTIYF.

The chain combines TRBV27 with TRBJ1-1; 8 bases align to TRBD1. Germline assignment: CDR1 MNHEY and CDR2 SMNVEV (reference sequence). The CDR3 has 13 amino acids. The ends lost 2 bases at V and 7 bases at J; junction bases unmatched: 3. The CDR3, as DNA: TGTGCCAGCAGTTTAAAGACAGGGGATGAAGCTTTCTTT. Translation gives CASSLKTGDEAFF.

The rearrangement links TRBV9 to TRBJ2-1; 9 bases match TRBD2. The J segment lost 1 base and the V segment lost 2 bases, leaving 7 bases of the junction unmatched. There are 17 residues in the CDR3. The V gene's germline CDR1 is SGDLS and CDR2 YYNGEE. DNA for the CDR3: TGTGCCAGCAGCGTTTGGGGTAGCGGGGGTTCCTACAATGAGCAGTTCTTC. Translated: CASSVWGSGGSYNEQFF.

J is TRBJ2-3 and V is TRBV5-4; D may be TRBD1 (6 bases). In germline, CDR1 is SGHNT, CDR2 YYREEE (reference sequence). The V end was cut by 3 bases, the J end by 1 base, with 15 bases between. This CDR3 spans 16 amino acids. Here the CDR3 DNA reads TGTGCCAGCAGCTCGGGGAGCGGACAGCGCACAGATACGCAGTATTTT. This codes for CASSSGSGQRTDTQYF. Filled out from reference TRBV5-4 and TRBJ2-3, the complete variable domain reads ETGVTQSPTHLIKTRGQQVTLRCSSQSGHNTVSWYQQALGQGPQFIFQYYREEENGRGNFPPRFSGLQFPNYSSELNVNALELDDSALYLCASSSGSGQRTDTQYFGPGTRLTVL.

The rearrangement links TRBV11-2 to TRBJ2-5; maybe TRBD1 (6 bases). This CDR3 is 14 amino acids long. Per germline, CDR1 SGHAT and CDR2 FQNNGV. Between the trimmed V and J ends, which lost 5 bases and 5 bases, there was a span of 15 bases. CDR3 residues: CASSRLTGSETQYF. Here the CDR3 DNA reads TGTGCCAGCAGCCGACTCACAGGGTCCGAGACCCAGTACTTC.

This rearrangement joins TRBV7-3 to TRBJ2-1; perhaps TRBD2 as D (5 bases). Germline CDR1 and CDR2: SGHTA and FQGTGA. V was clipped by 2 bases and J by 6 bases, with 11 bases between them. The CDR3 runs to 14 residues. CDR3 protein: CASSLDGNSNEQFF. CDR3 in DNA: TGTGCCAGCAGCTTAGACGGGAACTCCAATGAGCAGTTCTTC.

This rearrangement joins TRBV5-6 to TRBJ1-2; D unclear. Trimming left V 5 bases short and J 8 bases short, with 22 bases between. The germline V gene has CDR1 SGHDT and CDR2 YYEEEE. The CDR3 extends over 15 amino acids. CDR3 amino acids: CASSDVGRETSGYTF. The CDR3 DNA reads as TGTGCCAGCAGTGACGTCGGGAGAGAAACATCAGGCTACACCTTC.

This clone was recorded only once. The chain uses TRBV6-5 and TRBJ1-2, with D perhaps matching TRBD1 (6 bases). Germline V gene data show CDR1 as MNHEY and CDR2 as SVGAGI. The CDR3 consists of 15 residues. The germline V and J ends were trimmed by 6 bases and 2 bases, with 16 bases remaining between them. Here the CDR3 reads CASRRTGYGNYGYTF. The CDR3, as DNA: TGTGCCAGCAGGCGAACAGGGTATGGGAACTATGGCTACACCTTC.

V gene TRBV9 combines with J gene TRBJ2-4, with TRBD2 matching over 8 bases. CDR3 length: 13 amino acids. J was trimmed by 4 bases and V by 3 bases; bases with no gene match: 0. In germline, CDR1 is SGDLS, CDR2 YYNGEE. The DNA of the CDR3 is TGTGCCAGCAGCGCGGGGGGGAAAAACATTCAGTACTTC. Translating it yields CASSAGGKNIQYF.